A selection of T cell receptor beta chains follows, all from one sample in a study of T cell responses to AZD1222 COVID-19 vaccine. Repertoires were generated with immunoSEQ multiplex PCR, while TCRdb's copy carries only in-frame clones and drops some. The table lists roughly 130,000 clones, 85% to 90% of them singletons. The sequencing here drew on peripheral blood, taken on day 0 of AZD1222 vaccination. The receptors shown here come from an adult in good health. Each CDR3 is given with its conserved first and last residue. The D gene is left open where the match is weak. For some rows the clone size is stated as once, few or many, or as a class when expanded; others skip it.

D gene	V gene	J gene	clone size	CDR3 protein	CDR3 DNA
TRBD1	TRBV9	TRBJ1-5	NA	CASSVDGQGGQPQHF	TGTGCCAGCAGCGTAGACGGACAGGGCGGCCAGCCCCAGCATTTT
NA	TRBV7-9	TRBJ1-5	NA	CASSLGSPPQHF	TGTGCCAGCAGCCTAGGTTCCCCCCCCCAGCATTTT
TRBD1	TRBV7-8	TRBJ1-1	NA	CASSFGTGSGSDTEAFF	TGTGCCAGCAGCTTCGGGACAGGGAGCGGATCGGACACTGAAGCTTTCTTT
NA	TRBV15	TRBJ2-5	NA	CATSRDRVQETQYF	TGTGCCACCAGCAGAGACAGGGTCCAAGAGACCCAGTACTTC
TRBD2	TRBV27	TRBJ2-1	NA	CASMSGGAHNEQFF	TGTGCCAGCATGTCGGGGGGGGCTCACAATGAGCAGTTCTTC
NA	TRBV9	TRBJ1-5	NA	CASSPGTLDQPQHF	TGTGCCAGCAGCCCTGGGACATTAGATCAGCCCCAGCATTTT
NA	TRBV7-8	TRBJ1-5	NA	CASSSQGSDQPQHF	TGTGCCAGCAGCTCTCAGGGTTCGGATCAGCCCCAGCATTTT
NA	TRBV21-1	TRBJ2-5	NA	CASSTSSGARETQYF	TGTGCCAGCAGCACGTCTAGCGGGGCTCGGGAGACCCAGTACTTC
NA	TRBV27	TRBJ2-1	NA	CASSFLPRGEQFF	TGTGCCAGCAGTTTTCTGCCCAGGGGTGAGCAGTTCTTC
NA	TRBV7-2	TRBJ1-6	NA	CAIKTGPNSPLHF	TGTGCCATCAAGACAGGCCCAAATTCACCCCTCCACTTT
NA	TRBV20-1	TRBJ1-2	NA	CSAKRDYGYTF	TGCAGTGCTAAAAGGGATTATGGCTACACCTTC
NA	TRBV7-2	TRBJ2-5	NA	CASSLALHQETQYF	TGTGCCAGCAGCTTAGCGCTACACCAAGAGACCCAGTACTTC
TRBD1	TRBV7-2	TRBJ2-2	NA	CASSLGPRGWAGELFF	TGTGCCAGCAGCTTAGGGCCCAGGGGGTGGGCCGGGGAGCTGTTTTTT
NA	TRBV28	TRBJ1-2	NA	CASSPTSYGYTF	TGTGCCAGCAGTCCTACATCCTATGGCTACACCTTC
NA	TRBV2	TRBJ2-1	NA	CASSKQGTSGEQFF	TGTGCCAGCAGTAAACAGGGAACCTCCGGTGAGCAGTTCTTC
TRBD1	TRBV11-2	TRBJ1-3	NA	CASSLKRTGEGNTIYF	TGTGCCAGCAGCTTAAAGCGGACAGGGGAAGGAAACACCATATATTTT
TRBD1	TRBV19	TRBJ1-6	NA	CASSTQGQGSSYNSPLHF	TGTGCCAGTAGTACTCAAGGACAGGGAAGCTCCTATAATTCACCCCTCCACTTT
NA	TRBV2	TRBJ1-5	NA	CASSWTNNQPQHF	TGTGCCAGCAGTTGGACAAACAATCAGCCCCAGCATTTT
NA	TRBV19	TRBJ1-5	NA	CASSIRDSNQPQHF	TGTGCCAGTAGTATTAGGGATAGCAATCAGCCCCAGCATTTT
NA	TRBV5-1	TRBJ1-3	NA	CASRESTTGNTIYF	TGCGCCAGCAGAGAAAGCACCACTGGAAACACCATATATTTT
NA	TRBV2	TRBJ1-3	NA	CANQGGNTIYF	TGTGCCAACCAAGGGGGAAACACCATATATTTT
TRBD2	TRBV7-2	TRBJ2-5	NA	CASSRGTSRQETQYF	TGTGCCAGCAGCCGGGGGACTAGCCGGCAAGAGACCCAGTACTTC
NA	TRBV27	TRBJ2-2	few	CASSRVTGELFF	TGTGCCAGCAGTAGGGTCACCGGGGAGCTGTTTTTT
NA	TRBV9	TRBJ2-3	NA	CASNLGGASDTQYF	TGTGCCAGCAACTTAGGCGGGGCGTCAGATACGCAGTATTTT
NA	TRBV24-1	TRBJ2-2	NA	CATARGGAGELFF	TGTGCCACCGCCCGGGGCGGGGCCGGGGAGCTGTTTTTT
NA	TRBV20-1	TRBJ1-5	NA	CSASGRVRQPQHF	TGCAGTGCTAGTGGCCGGGTCCGTCAGCCCCAGCATTTT
NA	TRBV27	TRBJ1-5	NA	CASSATGPPPQHF	TGTGCCAGCAGCGCTACAGGGCCACCGCCCCAGCATTTT
NA	TRBV27	TRBJ2-2	NA	CASSDIQGPGELFF	TGTGCCAGCAGCGATATCCAAGGCCCCGGGGAGCTGTTTTTT
NA	TRBV6-1	TRBJ2-7	NA	CASSELGPYEQYF	TGTGCCAGCAGTGAATTGGGTCCGTACGAGCAGTACTTC
NA	TRBV15	TRBJ1-2	NA	CATSSATLGGYTF	TGTGCCACCAGCAGCGCCACGCTAGGTGGCTACACCTTC
NA	TRBV11-2	TRBJ2-3	once	CASSSRGGTDTQYF	TGTGCCAGCAGCTCAAGGGGCGGCACAGATACGCAGTATTTT
NA	TRBV9	TRBJ1-4	NA	CASSGAPQGAQEKLFF	TGTGCCAGCAGCGGAGCACCACAGGGTGCGCAGGAAAAACTGTTTTTT
NA	TRBV5-1	TRBJ1-2	NA	CASSSSGTGGGYTF	TGCGCCAGCAGCTCCTCCGGGACGGGAGGTGGCTACACCTTC
NA	TRBV28	TRBJ2-7	NA	CASSGDPPYEQYF	TGTGCCAGCAGTGGGGACCCCCCCTACGAGCAGTACTTC
NA	TRBV2	TRBJ2-1	NA	CASSEWEAPYNEQFF	TGTGCCAGCAGTGAGTGGGAGGCCCCCTACAATGAGCAGTTCTTC
NA	TRBV27	TRBJ2-1	once	CASSPRGTEKFF	TGTGCCAGCAGCCCCCGGGGGACCGAGAAGTTCTTC
NA	TRBV29-1	TRBJ2-7	NA	CSVEKGDSYEQYF	TGCAGCGTTGAAAAGGGGGATTCCTACGAGCAGTACTTC
NA	TRBV7-9	TRBJ2-7	NA	CASSSQGTYEQYF	TGTGCCAGCAGCTCCCAGGGAACCTACGAGCAGTACTTC
NA	TRBV28	TRBJ1-2	NA	CASNRRAYGYTF	TGTGCCAGCAATAGGAGGGCCTATGGCTACACCTTC
NA	TRBV10-3	TRBJ2-7	NA	CAINSGDAYEQYF	TGTGCCATCAATTCGGGAGACGCCTACGAGCAGTACTTC
TRBD1	TRBV27	TRBJ2-7	NA	CASSLGQGAPYEQYF	TGTGCCAGCAGTTTGGGACAGGGGGCCCCCTACGAGCAGTACTTC
NA	TRBV12-5	TRBJ1-1	NA	CASGPGLLNTEAFF	TGTGCTAGTGGCCCGGGACTGCTGAACACTGAAGCTTTCTTT
NA	TRBV20-1	TRBJ1-4	NA	CSASRQPNEKLFF	TGCAGTGCTAGTAGGCAGCCTAATGAAAAACTGTTTTTT
NA	TRBV7-6	TRBJ2-6	few	CASSLEPGANVLTF	TGTGCCAGCAGCTTAGAGCCTGGGGCCAACGTCCTGACTTTC
NA	TRBV7-9	TRBJ2-5	NA	CASSQQETQYF	TGTGCCAGCAGCCAACAAGAGACCCAGTACTTC
TRBD1	TRBV10-2	TRBJ1-1	NA	CASSPSFGQGTEAFF	TGCGCCAGCAGTCCATCTTTCGGACAGGGCACTGAAGCTTTCTTT
NA	TRBV5-4	TRBJ1-2	NA	CASSPAGIPGYTF	TGTGCCAGCAGCCCAGCAGGAATTCCTGGCTACACCTTC
TRBD1	TRBV28	TRBJ1-1	NA	CASRTGGTEAFF	TGTGCCAGCAGGACAGGGGGGACTGAAGCTTTCTTT
NA	TRBV2	TRBJ2-7	NA	CASSEGTAPYEQYF	TGTGCCAGCAGTGAAGGGACAGCCCCCTACGAGCAGTACTTC
NA	TRBV4-2	TRBJ2-7	NA	CASSQDRRSSSYEQYF	TGTGCCAGCAGCCAAGATCGCAGGTCGAGCTCCTACGAGCAGTACTTC
NA	TRBV30	TRBJ1-1	once	CAWSVRGGGAFF	TGTGCCTGGAGTGTACGAGGGGGGGGAGCTTTCTTT
NA	TRBV11-2	TRBJ1-2	NA	CASSPYPDSYGYTF	TGTGCCAGCAGCCCTTACCCCGACAGCTATGGCTACACCTTC
TRBD1	TRBV6-5	TRBJ1-4	NA	CASSFQGARPNEKLFF	TGTGCCAGCAGTTTCCAGGGGGCGCGTCCTAATGAAAAACTGTTTTTT